This TCR beta chain originates from a study of cytomegalovirus exposure and HLA in healthy donors. For the study at large: The same platform was used for the roughly 120 validation repertoires as for the roughly 660 first-cohort repertoires, as reported in a later analysis. Study-wide points: It was reportedly the case that the classifier diagnosed cytomegalovirus status with high specificity and sensitivity. Among TCR beta chains, those listed as cytomegalovirus-associated numbered some 170. A subsequent analysis found that TCR clusters from the first cohort also tended to co-occur in the roughly 120 validation repertoires, with 94% of cluster scores above 0.

Measured with immunoSEQ multiplex PCR; TCRdb has only the in-frame clones, and not every one. Of about 300,000 clones listed, 88% are singletons. CDR3 length equals 15 residues. V lost 5 bases and J lost 4, with 16 bases in between. Germline V gene sequence: CDR1 MDHEN, CDR2 SYDVKM. In the case of this clone: The antigen is unknown.

The source of this sequence is a woman under 30 in good health and CMV-seronegative. Sequenced input: PBMCs. J is TRBJ2-3 and V is TRBV28; D may be TRBD1 (5 bases). This chain's CDR3 is CASSPRLQGPDTQYF. Here the CDR3 DNA reads TGTGCCAGCAGTCCCCGCCTCCAGGGCCCAGATACGCAGTATTTT.